These 7 T cell receptor beta chains were sequenced from one sample in a study of T cells after yellow fever vaccination. Each CDR3 protein is one row after TCRdb ran MiXCR on the 5' RACE reads. The table has approximately 250,000 distinct CDR3 sequences, about 3.5% seen once. Source: PBMCs, taken 15 days after the yellow fever booster vaccination. These receptors came from a man between 18 and 35 years old who received the YFV17D yellow fever vaccine.

This clonotype was seen many times. This rearrangement joins TRBV3-1 to TRBJ2-1; D gene unclear. Trimming took off 1 base at V and 4 bases at J, with 11 bases between the two ends. The CDR3 has 15 amino acids. Per germline, CDR1 LGHDT and CDR2 YNNKEL (reference sequence). The CDR3, as DNA: TGTGCCAGCAGCCAAGGCCGAGGCGTTTACAATGAGCAGTTCTTC. This codes for CASSQGRGVYNEQFF.

In this sample, this clonotype turned up many times. V usage is TRBV5-6 and J usage is TRBJ2-1; perhaps TRBD2 as D (6 bases). The germline V and J ends were trimmed by 0 bases and 13 bases, with 17 bases remaining between them. The CDR3 consists of 14 residues. Germline-derived CDR1 and CDR2 are SGHDT and YYEEEE. The CDR3 sequence is CASSLESSESRQFF. The CDR3 bases are TGTGCCAGCAGCTTGGAGTCTAGCGAGTCCCGCCAGTTCTTC.

This clonotype has ten or more counts. V is TRBV6-6 and J is TRBJ1-5; D unclear. Trimming took 6 bases from V and 4 from J, leaving 13 bases between them. Per the germline V gene, CDR1 is MNHNY and CDR2 is SVGAGI (reference sequence). This CDR3 is built from 14 residues. CDR3 protein: CASRAENSNQPQHF. DNA of the CDR3: TGTGCCAGCAGGGCGGAGAACAGTAATCAGCCCCAGCATTTT.

This clonotype has ten or more counts. The chain has TRBV19 and TRBJ1-1; 7 bases agree with TRBD1. The CDR3 contains 17 residues. V shed 3 bases, J shed 0 bases, and the junction held 10 bases outside the gene matches. Per the germline V gene, CDR1 is LNHDA and CDR2 is SQIVND (reference sequence). The CDR3 loop is CASSIYSPGGMNTEAFF. In DNA form, the CDR3 reads TGTGCCAGTAGTATTTACTCTCCAGGGGGAATGAACACTGAAGCTTTCTTT.

The rearrangement uses TRBV5-4 and TRBJ2-5; 9 positions agree with TRBD2. Germline loops: CDR1 SGHNT, CDR2 YYREEE (reference sequence). Losses at the gene ends were 4 bases for V and 3 bases for J; bases not matched to a gene: 4. The CDR3 is 14 residues long. The CDR3 reads CASSTRLAEETQYF. The CDR3 DNA follows: TGTGCCAGCAGCACCAGACTAGCGGAAGAGACCCAGTACTTC.

This clonotype occurred many times. The chain couples TRBV7-2 to TRBJ2-7; D unclear. Germline V gene sequence: CDR1 SGHTA, CDR2 FQGNSA. V was cut by 6 bases and J by 1 base, with 10 bases left in between. The CDR3 is 13 amino acids. CDR3 coding DNA: TGTGCCAGCAGGCCCGGCAATTCCTACGAGCAGTACTTC. Its protein is CASRPGNSYEQYF. Looking up the rest from reference TRBV7-2 and TRBJ2-7 gives the full variable domain: GAGVSQSPSNKVTEKGKDVELRCDPISGHTALYWYRQSLGQGLEFLIYFQGNSAPDKSGLPSDRFSAERTGGSVSTLTIQRTQQEDSAVYLCASRPGNSYEQYFGPGTRLTVT.

This clonotype has a handful of counts. V is TRBV6-6 and J is TRBJ2-1; 8 nucleotides line up with TRBD2. J lost 8 bases, V lost 1 base, and 7 bases had no gene match. The CDR3 has 15 amino acids. From germline, CDR1 is MNHNY and CDR2 SVGAGI (reference sequence). The CDR3 coding sequence is TGTGCCAGCAGTTACTACGGGGGGGCAAACTATGAGCAGTTCTTC. This codes for CASSYYGGANYEQFF.